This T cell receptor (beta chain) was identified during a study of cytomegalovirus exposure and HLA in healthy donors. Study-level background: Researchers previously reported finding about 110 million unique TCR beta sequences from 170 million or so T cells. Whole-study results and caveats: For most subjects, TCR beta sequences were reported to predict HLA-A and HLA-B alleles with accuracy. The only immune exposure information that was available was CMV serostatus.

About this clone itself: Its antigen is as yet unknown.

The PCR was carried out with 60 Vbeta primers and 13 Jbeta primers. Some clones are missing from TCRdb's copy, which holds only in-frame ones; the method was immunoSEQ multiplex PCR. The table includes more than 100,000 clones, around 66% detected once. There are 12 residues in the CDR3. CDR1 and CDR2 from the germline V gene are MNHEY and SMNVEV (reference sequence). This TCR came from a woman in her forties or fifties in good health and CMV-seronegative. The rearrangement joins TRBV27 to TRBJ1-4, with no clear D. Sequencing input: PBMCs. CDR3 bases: TGTGCGTGCGGAGCAACTAATGAAAAACTGTTTTTT. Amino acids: CACGATNEKLFF.